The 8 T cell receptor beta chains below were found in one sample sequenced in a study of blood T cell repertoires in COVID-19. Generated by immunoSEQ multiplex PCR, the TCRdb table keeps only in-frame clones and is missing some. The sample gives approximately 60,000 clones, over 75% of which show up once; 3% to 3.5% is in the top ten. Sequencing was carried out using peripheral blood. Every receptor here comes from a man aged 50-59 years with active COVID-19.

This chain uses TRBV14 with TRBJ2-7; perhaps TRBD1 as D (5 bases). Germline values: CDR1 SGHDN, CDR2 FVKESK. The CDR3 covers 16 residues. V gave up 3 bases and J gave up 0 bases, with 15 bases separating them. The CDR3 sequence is CASSHADTPRSYEQYF. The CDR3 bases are TGTGCCAGCAGCCATGCGGACACGCCCCGCTCCTACGAGCAGTACTTC.

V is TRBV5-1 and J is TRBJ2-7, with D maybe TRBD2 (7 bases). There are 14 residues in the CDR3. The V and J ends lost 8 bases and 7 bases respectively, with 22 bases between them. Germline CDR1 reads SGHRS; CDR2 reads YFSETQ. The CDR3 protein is CASHSGGRTGEQYF. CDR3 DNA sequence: TGCGCCAGTCACTCCGGGGGGCGCACGGGGGAGCAGTACTTC.

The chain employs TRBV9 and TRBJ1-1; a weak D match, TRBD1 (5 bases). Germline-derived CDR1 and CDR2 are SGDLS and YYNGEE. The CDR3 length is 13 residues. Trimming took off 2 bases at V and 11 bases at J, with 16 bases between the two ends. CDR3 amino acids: CASSVGGGRRAFF. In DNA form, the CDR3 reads TGTGCCAGCAGCGTCGGGGGAGGACGGCGCGCTTTCTTT.

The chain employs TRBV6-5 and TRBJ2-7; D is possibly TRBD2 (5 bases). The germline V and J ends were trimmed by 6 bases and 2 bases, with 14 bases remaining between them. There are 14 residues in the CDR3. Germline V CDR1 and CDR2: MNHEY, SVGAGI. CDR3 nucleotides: TGTGCCAGCAGCCTCGCCCCCGGGGCCTACGAGCAGTACTTC. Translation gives CASSLAPGAYEQYF.

The CDR3 DNA reads TGTGCCAGCAGCTTACAACAGGGCCCTTACGAGCAGTACTTC. Amino acids: CASSLQQGPYEQYF. The chain couples TRBV7-3 to TRBJ2-7, with D perhaps TRBD1 (6 bases). The CDR3 runs to 14 residues. The V gene's germline CDR1 is SGHTA and CDR2 FQGTGA. The germline V and J ends were trimmed by 2 bases and 4 bases, with 12 bases remaining between them.

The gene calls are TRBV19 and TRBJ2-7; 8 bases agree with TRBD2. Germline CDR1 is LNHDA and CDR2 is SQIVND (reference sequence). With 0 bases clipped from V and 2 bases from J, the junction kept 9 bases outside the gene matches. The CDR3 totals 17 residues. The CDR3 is CASSIELLGLVPYEQYF. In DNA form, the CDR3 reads TGTGCCAGTAGTATAGAACTACTGGGACTAGTCCCCTACGAGCAGTACTTC. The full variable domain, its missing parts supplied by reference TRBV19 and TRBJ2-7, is DGGITQSPKYLFRKEGQNVTLSCEQNLNHDAMYWYRQDPGQGLRLIYYSQIVNDFQKGDIAEGYSVSREKKESFPLTVTSAQKNPTAFYLCASSIELLGLVPYEQYFGPGTRLTVT.

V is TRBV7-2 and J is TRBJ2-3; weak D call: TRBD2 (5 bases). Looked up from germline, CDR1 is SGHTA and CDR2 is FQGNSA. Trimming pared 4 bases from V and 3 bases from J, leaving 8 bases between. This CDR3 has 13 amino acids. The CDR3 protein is CASSSPGTDTQYF. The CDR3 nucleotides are TGTGCCAGCAGCTCGCCGGGGACAGATACGCAGTATTTT.

The CDR3 region is CASSPVGGRGAFF. The CDR3 DNA is TGTGCCAGCAGCCCTGTGGGGGGGCGGGGAGCTTTCTTT. V usage is TRBV12-3 or TRBV12-4 and J usage is TRBJ1-1; tentative D call: TRBD1 (6 bases). The CDR3 extends over 13 amino acids. V lost 6 bases and J lost 10, with 18 bases in between.